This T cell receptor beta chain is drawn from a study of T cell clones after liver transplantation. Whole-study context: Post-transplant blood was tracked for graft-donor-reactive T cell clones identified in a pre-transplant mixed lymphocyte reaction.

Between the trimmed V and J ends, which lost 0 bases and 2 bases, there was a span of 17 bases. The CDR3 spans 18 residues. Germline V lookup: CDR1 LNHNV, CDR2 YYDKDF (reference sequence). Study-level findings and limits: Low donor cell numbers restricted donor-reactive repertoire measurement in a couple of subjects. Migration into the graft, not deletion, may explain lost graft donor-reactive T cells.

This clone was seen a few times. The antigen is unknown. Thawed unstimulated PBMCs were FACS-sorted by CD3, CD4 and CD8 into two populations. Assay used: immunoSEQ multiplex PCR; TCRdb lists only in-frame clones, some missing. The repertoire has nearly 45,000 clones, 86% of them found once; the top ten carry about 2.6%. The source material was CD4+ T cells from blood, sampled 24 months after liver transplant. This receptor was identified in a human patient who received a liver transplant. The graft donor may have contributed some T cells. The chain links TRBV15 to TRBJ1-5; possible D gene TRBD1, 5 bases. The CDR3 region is CATSRDVRVGGGNQPQHF. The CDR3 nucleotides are TGTGCCACCAGCAGAGATGTCAGGGTAGGAGGTGGCAATCAGCCCCAGCATTTT.